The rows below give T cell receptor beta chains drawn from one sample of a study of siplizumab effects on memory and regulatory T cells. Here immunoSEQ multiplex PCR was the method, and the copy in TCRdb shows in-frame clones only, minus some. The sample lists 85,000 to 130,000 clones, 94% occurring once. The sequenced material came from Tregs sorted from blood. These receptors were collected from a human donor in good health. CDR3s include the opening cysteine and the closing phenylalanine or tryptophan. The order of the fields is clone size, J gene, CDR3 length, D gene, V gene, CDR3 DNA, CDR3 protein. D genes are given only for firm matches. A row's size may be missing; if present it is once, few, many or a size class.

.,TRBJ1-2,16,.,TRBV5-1,TGCGCCAGCAGCCCCCAATCTAGGGGTCACCTCTATGGCTACACCTTC,CASSPQSRGHLYGYTF
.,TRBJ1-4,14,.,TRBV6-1,TGTGCCAGCAGCTTCAGTAGTGCTAATGAAAAACTGTTTTTT,CASSFSSANEKLFF
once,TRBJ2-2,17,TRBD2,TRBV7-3,TGTGCCAGCAGCTTAACTGGGGGACTAGTGAACACCGGGGAGCTGTTTTTT,CASSLTGGLVNTGELFF
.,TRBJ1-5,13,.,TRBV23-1,TGCGCCAGCCCATTGGGGCGCGGCCAGCCCCAGCATTTT,CASPLGRGQPQHF
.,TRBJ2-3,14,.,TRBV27,TGTGCCAGCAGTCCAGGACGGAGCACAGATACGCAGTATTTT,CASSPGRSTDTQYF
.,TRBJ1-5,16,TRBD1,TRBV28,TGTGCCAGCAGCCCCGGACAGGGTAGTAGCAATCAGCCCCAGCATTTT,CASSPGQGSSNQPQHF
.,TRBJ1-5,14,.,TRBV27,TGTGCCAGCAGTAGCGGACAGCTTAATCAGCCCCAGCATTTT,CASSSGQLNQPQHF
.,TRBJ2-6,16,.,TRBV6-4,TGTGCCAGCAGTGACGGAGGGGCGGCTGGGGCCAACGTCCTGACTTTC,CASSDGGAAGANVLTF
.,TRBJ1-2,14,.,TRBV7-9,TGTGCCAGCAGCTTAGCCTCGGGTGGGTATGGCTACACCTTC,CASSLASGGYGYTF
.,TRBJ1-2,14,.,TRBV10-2,TGCGCCAGCACCCTCGGATTAGCTAACTATGGCTACACCTTC,CASTLGLANYGYTF
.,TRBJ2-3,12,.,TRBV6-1,TGTGCCACTCCCGGAGTCAGGGGTACGCAGTATTTT,CATPGVRGTQYF
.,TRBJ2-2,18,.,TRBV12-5,TGTGCTAGTGGTTTGGCTCCGGGGGACAGATTGACAACCGGGAAGCTGTTTTTT,CASGLAPGDRLTTGKLFF
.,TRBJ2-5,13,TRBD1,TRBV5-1,TGCGCCAGCCTTGGTGGACAGGGTGGGACCCAGTACTTC,CASLGGQGGTQYF
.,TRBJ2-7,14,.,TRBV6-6,TGTGCCAGCAGGGCGAGGGGGGACCACTACGAGCAGTACTTC,CASRARGDHYEQYF
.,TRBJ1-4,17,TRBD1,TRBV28,TGTGCCAGCAGGACAAACAGGGGAGCAGGGGTCAATGAAAAACTGTTTTTT,CASRTNRGAGVNEKLFF
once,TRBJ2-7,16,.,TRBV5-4,TGTGCCAGCAGCTCCGGCTCCAGGACAGCGGCGTACGAGCAGTACTTC,CASSSGSRTAAYEQYF
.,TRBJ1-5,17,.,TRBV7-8,TGTGCCAGCAGCTTAGCGAGGAGAGGGGGAGGCAATCAGCCCCAGCATTTT,CASSLARRGGGNQPQHF
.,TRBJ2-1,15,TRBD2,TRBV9,TGTGCCAGCAGCGCCTCTAGCGGGGGCTACAATGAGCAGTTCTTC,CASSASSGGYNEQFF
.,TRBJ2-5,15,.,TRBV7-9,TGTGCCAGCAGCTTTCTTGGGGGAAGGTCAGAGACCCAGTACTTC,CASSFLGGRSETQYF
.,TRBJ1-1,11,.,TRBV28,TGTGCCAGCAGTCAGCCGAGACGAGCTTTCTTT,CASSQPRRAFF
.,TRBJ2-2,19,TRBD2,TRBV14,TGTGCCAGCAAGCCCACACTAGCGGGAGGGGCTCGTGACACCGGGGAGCTGTTTTTT,CASKPTLAGGARDTGELFF
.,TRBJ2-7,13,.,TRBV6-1,TGTGCCAGCAGTTCGTCGAGGGGGGTCGAGCAGTACTTC,CASSSSRGVEQYF
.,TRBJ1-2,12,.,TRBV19,TGTGCCAGTAGGCAAGGGAACTATGGCTACACCTTC,CASRQGNYGYTF
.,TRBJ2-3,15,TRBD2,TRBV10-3,TGTGCCATCAGCCGATCTAGCGGGCACACAGATACGCAGTATTTT,CAISRSSGHTDTQYF
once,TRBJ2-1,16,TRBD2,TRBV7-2,TGTGCCAGCAGCATCCCGGGACTAGCTTGGAACAATGAGCAGTTCTTC,CASSIPGLAWNNEQFF
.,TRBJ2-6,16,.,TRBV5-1,TGCGCCAGCAGCTTTACAGGGAACTCTGGGGCCAACGTCCTGACTTTC,CASSFTGNSGANVLTF
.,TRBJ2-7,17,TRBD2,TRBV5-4,TGTGCCAGCAGCTCTGTCACCCGGACTAGCGTTTCCTACGAGCAGTACTTC,CASSSVTRTSVSYEQYF
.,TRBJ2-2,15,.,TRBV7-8,TGTGCCAGCAGCCAAAACAGGGGAGGAAGCGGGGAGCTGTTTTTT,CASSQNRGGSGELFF
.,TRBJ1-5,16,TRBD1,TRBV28,TGTGCCAGCAGGGGACAGGGGGCTGGAGGCAATCAGCCCCAGCATTTT,CASRGQGAGGNQPQHF
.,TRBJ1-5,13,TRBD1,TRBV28,TGTGCCAGCACGACCCGACAGGGACTCCCCCAGCATTTT,CASTTRQGLPQHF
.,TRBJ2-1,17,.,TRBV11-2,TGTGCCAGCAGCTTGCATAAGGGGCAACCCGCCCTCAATGAGCAGTTCTTC,CASSLHKGQPALNEQFF
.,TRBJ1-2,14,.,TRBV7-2,TGTGCCAGCAGCTTAGTACCTGGGTCCTATGGCTACACCTTC,CASSLVPGSYGYTF
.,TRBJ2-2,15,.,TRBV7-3,TGTGCCAGCAGCCTAAAACAGGGGAACACCGGGGAGCTGTTTTTT,CASSLKQGNTGELFF
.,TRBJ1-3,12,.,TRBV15,TGTGCCACCAGCAGAGTGAGAGACACCATATATTTT,CATSRVRDTIYF
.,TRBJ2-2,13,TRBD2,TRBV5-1,TGCGCCAGCACGGCTAGCGGAACCGGGGAGCTGTTTTTT,CASTASGTGELFF
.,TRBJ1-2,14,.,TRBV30,TGTGCCTGGGAGTTCTATCCGAGAGGCTATGGCTACACCTTC,CAWEFYPRGYGYTF
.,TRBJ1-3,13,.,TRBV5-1,TGCGCCAAACACAGGGTAGGCGGAAACACCATATATTTT,CAKHRVGGNTIYF
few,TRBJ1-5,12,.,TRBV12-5,TGTGCTAGTGGCCAGGGCAATCAGCCCCAGCATTTT,CASGQGNQPQHF
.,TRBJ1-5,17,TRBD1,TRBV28,TGTGCCAGCACCGACTGGGACAGGGGGCCCGGCAGTCAGCCCCAGCATTTT,CASTDWDRGPGSQPQHF
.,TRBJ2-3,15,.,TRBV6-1,TGTGCCAGCAGTCCCTGGACACTTAGCACAGATACGCAGTATTTT,CASSPWTLSTDTQYF
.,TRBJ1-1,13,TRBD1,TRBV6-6,TGTGCCAGCAGTTCCGGGACAGGGGGCAAAGCTTTCTTT,CASSSGTGGKAFF
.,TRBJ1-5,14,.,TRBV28,TGTGCCAGCAGACCCACAGGTACATTCCAGCCCCAGCATTTT,CASRPTGTFQPQHF